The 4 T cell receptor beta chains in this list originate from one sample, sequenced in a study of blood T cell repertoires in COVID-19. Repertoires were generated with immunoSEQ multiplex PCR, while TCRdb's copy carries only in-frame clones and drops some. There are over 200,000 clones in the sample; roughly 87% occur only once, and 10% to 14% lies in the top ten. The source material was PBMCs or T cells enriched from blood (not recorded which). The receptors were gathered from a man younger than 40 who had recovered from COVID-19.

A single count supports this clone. DNA of the CDR3: TGTGCCAGCAGCTTAGAGGTGGGGCCCTACGAGCAGTACTTC. It yields the protein CASSLEVGPYEQYF. The chain combines TRBV7-9 with TRBJ2-7; possibly TRBD1 for D (5 bases). The CDR3 extends over 14 amino acids. Per germline, CDR1 SEHNR and CDR2 FQNEAQ (reference sequence). V dropped 1 base and J dropped 2 bases, with 9 bases sitting between them.

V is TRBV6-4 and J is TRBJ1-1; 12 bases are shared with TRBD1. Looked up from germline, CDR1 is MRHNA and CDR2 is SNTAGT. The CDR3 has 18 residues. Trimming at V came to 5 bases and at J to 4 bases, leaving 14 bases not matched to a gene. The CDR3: CASSLSATGTGGRTEAFF. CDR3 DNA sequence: TGTGCCAGCAGTCTTTCGGCAACCGGGACAGGGGGCCGCACTGAAGCTTTCTTT.

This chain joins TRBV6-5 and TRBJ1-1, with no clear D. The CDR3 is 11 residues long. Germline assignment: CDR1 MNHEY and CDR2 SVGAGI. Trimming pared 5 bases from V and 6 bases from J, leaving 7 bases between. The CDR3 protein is CASSTRSEAFF. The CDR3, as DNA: TGTGCCAGCAGTACCAGGTCTGAAGCTTTCTTT.

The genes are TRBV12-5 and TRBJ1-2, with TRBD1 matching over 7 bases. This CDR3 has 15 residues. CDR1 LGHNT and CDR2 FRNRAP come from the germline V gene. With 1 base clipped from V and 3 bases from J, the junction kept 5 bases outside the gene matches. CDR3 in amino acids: CASGLDLTGYYGYTF. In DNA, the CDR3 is TGTGCTAGTGGTTTGGACCTGACAGGGTACTATGGCTACACCTTC.